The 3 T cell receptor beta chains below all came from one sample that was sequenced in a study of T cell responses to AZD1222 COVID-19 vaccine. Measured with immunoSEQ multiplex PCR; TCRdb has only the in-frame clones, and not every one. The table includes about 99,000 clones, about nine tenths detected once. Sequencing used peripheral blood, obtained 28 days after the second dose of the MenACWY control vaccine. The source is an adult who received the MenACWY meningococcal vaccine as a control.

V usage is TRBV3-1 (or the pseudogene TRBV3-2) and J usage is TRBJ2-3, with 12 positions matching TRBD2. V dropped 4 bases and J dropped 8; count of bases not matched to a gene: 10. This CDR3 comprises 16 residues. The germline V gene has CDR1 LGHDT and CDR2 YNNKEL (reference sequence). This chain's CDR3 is CASSLSTSGGRATQYF. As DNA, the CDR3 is TGTGCCAGCAGCCTCTCGACTAGCGGGGGTCGGGCTACGCAGTATTTT.

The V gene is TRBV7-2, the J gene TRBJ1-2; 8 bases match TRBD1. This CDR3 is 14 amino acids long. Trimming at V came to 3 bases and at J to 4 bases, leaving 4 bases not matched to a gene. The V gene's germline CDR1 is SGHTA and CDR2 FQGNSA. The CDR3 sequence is CASSFQGASYGYTF. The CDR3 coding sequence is TGTGCCAGCAGCTTCCAGGGGGCCTCCTATGGCTACACCTTC.

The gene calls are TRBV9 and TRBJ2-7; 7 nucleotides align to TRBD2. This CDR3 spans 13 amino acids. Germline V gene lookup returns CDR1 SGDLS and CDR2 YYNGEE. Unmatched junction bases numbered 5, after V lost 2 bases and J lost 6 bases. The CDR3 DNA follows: TGTGCCAGCAGCGTTTGGGAGGGGTCCGAGCAGTACTTC. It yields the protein CASSVWEGSEQYF.